This T cell receptor beta chain appears in the sequencing data of a study of low-dose radiotherapy and immunotherapy resistance in tumors. Across the study: At a dose of 200 mg/m2, intravenous cyclophosphamide was given every two weeks, one day before radiation and immunotherapy.

Indicated time point: after trial treatment. As for treatment: LDRT plus nivolumab, ipilimumab, low-dose cyclophosphamide and aspirin (RACIN trial). Every donor's regimen consisted of nivolumab, ipilimumab, aspirin, low-dose cyclophosphamide and low-dose radiotherapy. TRAV- and TRBV-specific primers were used for first-strand cDNA, which covered alpha and beta chains. Amplification of TCRs used a constant-region primer and V-primer adapter for around 20 PCR cycles. TCRdb called the reads again in MiXCR, with one record for every CDR3 protein. The sample comprises tens of thousands of distinct CDR3 sequences, 15% to 20% of which are singletons, and approximately 1.5% rests with the top ten. This CDR3 comprises 15 residues. Germline lookup yields CDR1 MDHEN and CDR2 SYDVKM. V gave up 2 bases and J gave up 4 bases, with 14 bases separating them. In this sample, this clonotype turned up many times.

The rearrangement joins TRBV28 to TRBJ2-5, with D perhaps TRBD1 (5 bases). Here the sequenced sample was PBMCs, taken after low-dose radiotherapy plus immunotherapy. This TCR derives from a male donor with prostate cancer. The CDR3 DNA follows: TGTGCCAGCAGTTTAGGGGCGGTAGGGTCAGAGACCCAGTACTTC. It specifies CASSLGAVGSETQYF. The whole variable domain, filled in from reference TRBV28 and TRBJ2-5, reads DVKVTQSSRYLVKRTGEKVFLECVQDMDHENMFWYRQDPGLGLRLIYFSYDVKMKEKGDIPEGYSVSREKKERFSLILESASTNQTSMYLCASSLGAVGSETQYFGPGTRLLVL.